Included here is one T cell receptor beta chain sequence, with context. Its antigen is unidentified. The data were obtained in a study of T cells after yellow fever vaccination. The study's findings and limits: Weaker overall was a secondary response that nonetheless peaked faster, on day 5 versus 15.

Germline V gene lookup returns CDR1 DFQATT and CDR2 SNEGSKA (reference sequence). Losses at the gene ends were 6 bases for V and 0 bases for J; bases not matched to a gene: 8. CDR3 size: 15 residues. TCRdb re-analysed the 5' RACE reads in MiXCR, keeping a single row per CDR3 protein. This sample carries 250,000 to 300,000 distinct CDR3 sequences, roughly 4.8% of them seen once, and the ten largest clones take around 3.3%. The material sequenced was CD4+ T cells sorted from PBMCs, taken on the day of the yellow fever booster vaccination. The chain carries TRBV20-1 and TRBJ2-3, with TRBD2 matching over 8 bases. The sequence came from a man younger than 35 who received the YFV17D yellow fever vaccine. The CDR3 DNA reads TGCAGTGCCCGGGGCGGGGGGCCTAGCACAGATACGCAGTATTTT. The encoded protein is CSARGGGPSTDTQYF.